Presented here are 23 T cell receptor beta chains from one specimen sequenced in a study of cytomegalovirus exposure and HLA in healthy donors. Primers included in the PCR were 60 Vbeta and 13 Jbeta primers. Method: immunoSEQ multiplex PCR; TCRdb's copy keeps in-frame clones and lacks some. The sample includes about 69,000 clones, roughly two thirds of them seen just once. Sequencing used PBMCs. The source is a male donor in good health and CMV-seropositive.

The chain joins TRBV12-5 to TRBJ1-1; 10 nucleotides line up with TRBD1. This CDR3 spans 14 amino acids. Germline loops: CDR1 LGHNT, CDR2 FRNRAP. J gave up 10 bases and V 6 bases, and 11 bases lay outside the gene matches. CDR3 region: CASGSGTGERAAFF. Written as DNA, the CDR3 is TGTGCTAGTGGCTCCGGGACAGGGGAACGGGCAGCTTTCTTT.

The chain carries TRBV7-2 and TRBJ2-3, with D tentatively TRBD1 (6 bases). V lost 1 base, J lost 7 bases, and 21 bases lay in between. CDR3 length: 17 residues. CDR1 is SGHTA and CDR2 is FQGNSA in the germline V gene. The CDR3: CASSLDPPTGIRNTQYF. As DNA, the CDR3 is TGTGCCAGCAGCTTAGATCCCCCTACAGGGATCAGAAATACGCAGTATTTT.

The chain couples TRBV15 to TRBJ1-1; 7 nucleotides align to TRBD1. Germline CDR1 is LNHNV and CDR2 is YYDKDF (reference sequence). The length of the CDR3 is 14 residues. V lost 5 bases, J lost 3 bases, and 6 bases stayed unmatched. The CDR3 region is CATSLPGGDTEAFF. DNA of the CDR3: TGTGCCACCAGCTTACCAGGGGGTGACACTGAAGCTTTCTTT.

This sequence joins TRBV6-5 and TRBJ1-1; the D gene is possibly TRBD1 (6 bases). This CDR3 has 12 residues. Germline V gene sequence: CDR1 MNHEY, CDR2 SVGAGI. The V gene lost 5 bases and the J gene lost 5 bases, with 9 bases spanning the gap. The CDR3 region is CASSRQGTEAFF. DNA of the CDR3: TGTGCCAGCAGTCGCCAGGGGACTGAAGCTTTCTTT.

The V and J genes are TRBV2 and TRBJ2-7; TRBD1 agrees at 9 bases. This CDR3 region has 15 residues. Germline V gives CDR1 SNHLY, CDR2 FYNNEI. Germline trimming cut 6 bases from V and 1 base from J; bases unmatched to any gene: 7. CDR3 sequence (DNA): TGTGCCAGCAGCTCGGACAGGGGAGCTTCCTACGAGCAGTACTTC. Its protein product is CASSSDRGASYEQYF.

The DNA for the CDR3 is TGCGCCAGCAGCCAAGATGTTGCGGGAGAAGCCAAAAACATTCAGTACTTC. Translated: CASSQDVAGEAKNIQYF. The V gene is TRBV4-3, the J gene TRBJ2-4; 7 nucleotides match TRBD2. Germline values: CDR1 LGHNA, CDR2 YSLEER. The CDR3 has 17 residues. V dropped 0 bases and J dropped 0; count of bases not matched to a gene: 5.

V gene TRBV5-1 combines with J gene TRBJ2-2; 7 nucleotides align to TRBD2. V lost 4 bases and J lost 3; bases outside the gene matches: 6. Per germline, CDR1 SGHRS and CDR2 YFSETQ. This CDR3 contains 15 residues. CDR3 DNA sequence: TGCGCCAGCAGCGGCCGGGGGGTGGACACCGGGGAGCTGTTTTTT. Translation gives CASSGRGVDTGELFF.

The rearrangement links TRBV5-1 to TRBJ2-5; the match to TRBD1 covers 11 bases. The assigned J gene may be wrong: the sequence end matches TRBJ2-7 better. The CDR3 covers 15 residues. Germline assignment: CDR1 SGHRS and CDR2 YFSETQ. The CDR3 region is CASSIGTGGLYEQYF. CDR3 coding DNA: TGCGCCAGCAGCATCGGGACAGGGGGACTTTACGAGCAGTACTTC.

This clone has just a few counts. The chain uses TRBV9 and TRBJ1-5; D might be TRBD1 (5 bases). This CDR3 contains 14 residues. V lost 4 bases to trimming and J lost 3 bases, with 11 bases between them. Germline CDR1 SGDLS, CDR2 YYNGEE. The CDR3 reads CASSTQGTNQPQHF. In DNA form, the CDR3 reads TGTGCCAGCAGCACTCAGGGTACCAATCAGCCCCAGCATTTT.

The J gene is TRBJ2-1, the V gene TRBV19; a weak D match, TRBD2 (5 bases). CDR3 length equals 14 residues. CDR1 and CDR2 from the germline V gene are LNHDA and SQIVND (reference sequence). With 3 bases removed from V and 8 bases from J, the gap between germline ends came to 14 bases. CDR3 region: CASSMRVPIHEQFF. The DNA of the CDR3 is TGTGCCAGTAGTATGAGGGTCCCTATCCATGAGCAGTTCTTC.

This clone was seen more than once but under ten times. The gene calls are TRBV6-5 and TRBJ2-5; 7 bases align to TRBD2. Per the germline V gene, CDR1 is MNHEY and CDR2 is SVGAGI. After removal of 5 bases from V and 3 bases from J, the junction contained 3 bases not matched to a gene. The length of the CDR3 is 13 residues. The DNA of the CDR3 is TGTGCCAGCAGTGGGACTATTGAAGAGACCCAGTACTTC. Translation gives CASSGTIEETQYF.

CDR3 protein: CASSHETLNNEKLFF. The CDR3 nucleotides read TGTGCCAGCAGCCATGAGACATTGAATAATGAAAAACTGTTTTTT. The chain has TRBV7-9 and TRBJ1-4; D is unresolved. CDR3 length: 15 residues. Germline CDR1 SEHNR, CDR2 FQNEAQ (reference sequence). Trimming took 5 bases from V and 4 from J, leaving 14 bases between them.

The V call is TRBV9, the J call TRBJ2-3; a weak D match, TRBD2 (6 bases). CDR3 size: 16 residues. Deletions cut 4 bases from V and 4 bases from J, with 19 bases between. Germline CDR1 is SGDLS and CDR2 is YYNGEE. The CDR3 protein is CASSSTLGTLPDTQYF. The CDR3 DNA follows: TGTGCCAGCAGCTCGACCCTCGGGACTCTGCCAGATACGCAGTATTTT. The full variable domain, in which reference TRBV9 and TRBJ2-3 provide the parts outside the CDR3, is DSGVTQTPKHLITATGQRVTLRCSPRSGDLSVYWYQQSLDQGLQFLIQYYNGEERAKGNILERFSAQQFPDLHSELNLSSLELGDSALYFCASSSTLGTLPDTQYFGPGTRLTVL.

The chain has TRBV11-2 and TRBJ2-7; the D gene is possibly TRBD1 (6 bases). Trimming shortened V by 3 bases and J by 0 bases, and 9 bases separated the two germline ends. The CDR3 has 14 amino acids. Looked up from germline, CDR1 is SGHAT and CDR2 is FQNNGV. This CDR3 is CASSFGDNSYEQYF. As DNA, the CDR3 is TGTGCCAGCAGCTTTGGGGACAACTCCTACGAGCAGTACTTC.

This chain links TRBV5-4 with TRBJ1-2, with 12 bases matching TRBD1. Germline V gene lookup returns CDR1 SGHNT and CDR2 YYREEE (reference sequence). The CDR3 is 15 residues long. Unmatched junction bases numbered 9, after V lost 4 bases and J lost 8 bases. The CDR3 nucleotides read TGTGCCAGCAGCATAGGGACAGGGGGCGGTCAGGGCTACACCTTC. It codes for CASSIGTGGGQGYTF. Together with reference TRBV5-4 and TRBJ1-2, the CDR3 gives the full variable domain: ETGVTQSPTHLIKTRGQQVTLRCSSQSGHNTVSWYQQALGQGPQFIFQYYREEENGRGNFPPRFSGLQFPNYSSELNVNALELDDSALYLCASSIGTGGGQGYTFGSGTRLTVV.

V is TRBV9 and J is TRBJ1-2; 9 nucleotides match TRBD1. The CDR3 consists of 16 residues. V trimming: 1 base; J trimming: 8 bases; junction bases outside the gene matches: 12. CDR1 is SGDLS, CDR2 YYNGEE, per germline. Here the CDR3 reads CASSVLVGTGREGYTF. The DNA of the CDR3 is TGTGCCAGCAGCGTACTTGTGGGGACAGGGCGAGAGGGCTACACCTTC.

Many counts were recorded for this clone. The chain has TRBV4-1 and TRBJ1-2; D gene uncertain. V dropped 3 bases and J dropped 8 bases, with 7 bases sitting between them. Per the germline V gene, CDR1 is MGHRA and CDR2 is YSYEKL. The CDR3 consists of 11 residues. DNA of the CDR3: TGCGCCAGCAGCCACGCGGGAGGCTACACCTTC. Amino acids: CASSHAGGYTF.

The gene calls are TRBV7-6 and TRBJ1-6, with D possibly matching TRBD1 (6 bases). Germline CDR1 and CDR2: SGHVS and FNYEAQ. The length of the CDR3 is 17 residues. The V end was cut by 4 bases, the J end by 2 bases, with 15 bases between. This CDR3 reads CASSSYAGGTYNSPLHF. In nucleotides, the CDR3 is TGTGCCAGCAGCTCCTACGCGGGGGGCACCTATAATTCACCCCTCCACTTT.

The CDR3 protein is CASSASEGTASYEQYF. CDR3 coding DNA: TGTGCCAGCAGCGCTTCTGAGGGGACAGCCTCCTACGAGCAGTACTTC. This chain connects TRBV7-2 to TRBJ2-7, with 7 positions matching TRBD1. The ends lost 5 bases at V and 0 bases at J; junction bases unmatched: 10. Germline lookup yields CDR1 SGHTA and CDR2 FQGNSA. The CDR3 is made up of 16 amino acids.

This clone was counted once. CDR3 protein: CASRGVSGGETQYF. DNA of the CDR3: TGTGCCAGCAGGGGAGTTAGCGGGGGGGAGACCCAGTACTTC. The chain employs TRBV6-1 and TRBJ2-5; TRBD2 aligns across 10 bases. This CDR3 has 14 residues. CDR1 and CDR2 (germline): MNHNS, SASEGT. Trimming took 6 bases from V and 5 from J; bases not matched to a gene: 6.

J is TRBJ1-1 and V is TRBV6-6; TRBD1 might be the D (6 bases). Trimming left V 6 bases short and J 1 base short, with 12 bases between. The germline CDR1 and CDR2 sequences are MNHNY and SVGAGI (reference sequence). The CDR3 runs to 14 residues. Here the CDR3 DNA reads TGTGCCAGCAGACCCTCGGGACAGAACACTGAAGCTTTCTTT. Translated, it gives CASRPSGQNTEAFF.

The CDR3 reads CASTAGDRGYTF. The CDR3 region has the DNA TGTGCCAGCACCGCGGGGGACCGTGGCTACACCTTC. The rearrangement joins TRBV6-6 to TRBJ1-2; TRBD1 is a possible D gene (5 bases). This CDR3 is 12 amino acids long. Between the trimmed V and J ends, which lost 7 bases and 7 bases, there was a span of 13 bases. The germline V gene has CDR1 MNHNY and CDR2 SVGAGI (reference sequence).

The gene calls are TRBV15 and TRBJ1-5, with D hard to call. CDR1 is LNHNV and CDR2 is YYDKDF in the germline V gene (reference sequence). V was pared by 1 base and J by 4 bases, with 8 bases between. The CDR3 is made up of 14 amino acids. CDR3 nucleotides: TGTGCCACCAGCAGAGGGGGAGGGAATCAGCCCCAGCATTTT. This translates into CATSRGGGNQPQHF.